The 21 T cell receptor beta chains presented below share a single source sample, sequenced in a study of beta chain features in type 1 diabetes. Of the isolated RNA, all was reverse transcribed, and so the sequenced material was expressed TCRB transcripts. The data were produced by immunoSEQ multiplex PCR, yet TCRdb's version contains in-frame clones alone and is incomplete. The table has 300,000 to 350,000 clones, about 19% seen once; the top ten hold around 0.045%. The sequenced sample was naive CD4+ T cells from blood. These TCRs come from a young woman in good health.

The CDR3 DNA sequence: TGTGCCAGCAGCCAAGCCCCGGGGGGCAATCAGCCCCAGCATTTT. Translated: CASSQAPGGNQPQHF. The V gene is TRBV4-2, the J gene TRBJ1-5; maybe TRBD1 (5 bases). Trimming removed 1 base at V and 2 bases at J, with 9 bases between. CDR1 LGHNA and CDR2 YNFKEQ come from the germline V gene. The CDR3 length is 15 residues.

This sequence joins TRBV30 and TRBJ1-6, with 8 nucleotides matching TRBD1. The V gene's germline CDR1 is GTSNPN and CDR2 SVGIG (reference sequence). The CDR3 totals 17 residues. V shed 2 bases, J shed 2 bases, and the junction held 8 bases outside the gene matches. CDR3 in DNA: TGTGCCTGGAGTATCACAGGGGGAAATACCTATAATTCACCCCTCCACTTT. This gives the protein CAWSITGGNTYNSPLHF.

The rearrangement links TRBV29-1 to TRBJ2-5; 9 bases match TRBD2. Germline trimming cut 5 bases from V and 5 bases from J; bases unmatched to any gene: 6. Germline V lookup: CDR1 SQVTM, CDR2 ANQGSEA. This CDR3 is 13 amino acids long. The chain's CDR3 is CSVSGLAYETQYF. The CDR3 DNA is TGCAGCGTTTCGGGACTAGCATACGAGACCCAGTACTTC.

This clone was seen more than once but under ten times. For the CDR3, the DNA is TGCGCCAGCAGCTTGATAGGGGCCGCCTACGAGCAGTACTTC. It yields the protein CASSLIGAAYEQYF. J is TRBJ2-7 and V is TRBV5-1; tentatively, D is TRBD1 (5 bases). From germline, CDR1 is SGHRS and CDR2 YFSETQ. The V end was cut by 1 base, the J end by 2 bases, with 10 bases between. The CDR3 runs to 14 residues.

This clone was seen more than once but under ten times. The chain uses TRBV28 and TRBJ1-1, with a tentative D call TRBD1 (6 bases). The CDR3 is made up of 11 amino acids. Trimming removed 10 bases at V and 4 bases at J, with 10 bases between. From germline, CDR1 is MDHEN and CDR2 SYDVKM. DNA for the CDR3: TGTGCCACGGGAGGGGGCACTGAAGCTTTCTTT. Translation gives CATGGGTEAFF.

This clone was picked up a small number of times. J is TRBJ2-7 and V is TRBV30; 7 nucleotides align to TRBD1. CDR1 GTSNPN and CDR2 SVGIG come from the germline V gene (reference sequence). The CDR3 extends over 13 amino acids. J lost 4 bases, V lost 5 bases, and 8 bases had no gene match. This chain's CDR3 is CAWGVGTVYEQYF. CDR3 nucleotide sequence: TGTGCCTGGGGAGTGGGGACAGTGTACGAGCAGTACTTC.

The rearrangement uses TRBV5-4 and TRBJ2-1; 9 nucleotides agree with TRBD1. Germline assignment: CDR1 SGHNT and CDR2 YYREEE (reference sequence). The junction had 0 bases not matched to a gene; V was cut back by 0 bases and J by 8 bases. The CDR3 length is 13 residues. This CDR3 is CASSLGQGDEQFF. CDR3 nucleotide sequence: TGTGCCAGCAGCTTGGGACAGGGGGATGAGCAGTTCTTC. The whole variable domain, remainder taken from reference TRBV5-4 and TRBJ2-1, is ETGVTQSPTHLIKTRGQQVTLRCSSQSGHNTVSWYQQALGQGPQFIFQYYREEENGRGNFPPRFSGLQFPNYSSELNVNALELDDSALYLCASSLGQGDEQFFGPGTRLTVL.

This chain uses TRBV5-4 with TRBJ1-2; TRBD1 might be the D (6 bases). Germline-derived CDR1 and CDR2 are SGHNT and YYREEE (reference sequence). The CDR3 runs 13 residues. With 7 bases removed from V and 8 bases from J, the gap between germline ends came to 18 bases. The CDR3: CASRSGGGFGYTF. CDR3 in DNA: TGTGCCAGCCGCTCGGGGGGCGGGTTCGGCTACACCTTC. Looking up the rest from reference TRBV5-4 and TRBJ1-2 gives the full variable domain: ETGVTQSPTHLIKTRGQQVTLRCSSQSGHNTVSWYQQALGQGPQFIFQYYREEENGRGNFPPRFSGLQFPNYSSELNVNALELDDSALYLCASRSGGGFGYTFGSGTRLTVV.

The V and J genes are TRBV7-2 and TRBJ2-4; 13 nucleotides line up with TRBD2. This CDR3 spans 15 amino acids. V shed 5 bases, J shed 8 bases, and the junction held 6 bases outside the gene matches. Germline-derived CDR1 and CDR2 are SGHTA and FQGNSA. Written as DNA, the CDR3 is TGTGCCAGCAGCACTACTAGCGGGGGGGTAGACATTCAGTACTTC. Protein sequence: CASSTTSGGVDIQYF.

This chain links TRBV30 with TRBJ2-3; D might be TRBD2 (7 bases). This CDR3 spans 11 amino acids. The germline V and J ends were trimmed by 1 base and 15 bases, with 14 bases remaining between them. Germline values: CDR1 GTSNPN, CDR2 SVGIG (reference sequence). Written as DNA, the CDR3 is TGTGCCTGGAGTGGGGGGGGCCCACCTTATTTT. Translating gives CAWSGGGPPYF.

The V gene is TRBV30, the J gene TRBJ2-5; unclear D gene. V was pared by 3 bases and J by 5 bases, with 10 bases between. Germline CDR1 reads GTSNPN; CDR2 reads SVGIG (reference sequence). The CDR3 runs 12 residues. The CDR3 protein is CAWSFNGETQYF. In DNA, the CDR3 is TGTGCCTGGAGCTTCAACGGGGAGACCCAGTACTTC.

This clone was counted a few times. V gene TRBV5-1 combines with J gene TRBJ2-7; 10 bases agree with TRBD1. Germline V CDR1 and CDR2: SGHRS, YFSETQ. The CDR3 is made up of 16 amino acids. V lost 3 bases, J lost 7 bases, and 13 bases stayed unmatched. The CDR3 spells CASSSGTGVPGGEQYF. For the CDR3, the DNA is TGCGCCAGCAGCTCCGGGACAGGGGTTCCAGGGGGAGAGCAGTACTTC.

V is TRBV19 and J is TRBJ2-2; D unclear. This CDR3 region has 14 residues. V shed 3 bases and J shed 1 base, with 6 bases lying between them. Germline CDR1 is LNHDA and CDR2 is SQIVND (reference sequence). The CDR3 nucleotides are TGTGCCAGTAGTATGTCCCAGAACACCGGGGAGCTGTTTTTT. Protein: CASSMSQNTGELFF.

This chain uses TRBV6-6 with TRBJ1-2; D gene unclear. The germline V gene has CDR1 MNHNY and CDR2 SVGAGI (reference sequence). The CDR3 has 16 residues. V was pared by 2 bases and J by 4 bases, with 17 bases between. As DNA, the CDR3 is TGTGCCAGCAGTTACCGTCAGCGGCGGCTGTTCTATGGCTACACCTTC. Amino acids: CASSYRQRRLFYGYTF.

This chain joins TRBV4-2 and TRBJ2-4, with 7 bases aligning to TRBD2. Looked up from germline, CDR1 is LGHNA and CDR2 is YNFKEQ. Trimming at V came to 3 bases and at J to 9 bases, leaving 5 bases not matched to a gene. The CDR3 contains 13 residues. CDR3 sequence reads: CASSQGGTTIQYF. Here the CDR3 DNA reads TGTGCCAGCAGCCAGGGTGGGACTACCATTCAGTACTTC.

This sequence joins TRBV5-1 and TRBJ1-1; no firm D call. V lost 0 bases and J lost 6, with 12 bases in between. Germline assignment: CDR1 SGHRS and CDR2 YFSETQ. There are 14 residues in the CDR3. The CDR3: CASSLGRGDSEAFF. CDR3 nucleotides: TGCGCCAGCAGCTTGGGTCGGGGAGACTCTGAAGCTTTCTTT.

The chain joins TRBV28 to TRBJ2-7; D unclear. The CDR3 consists of 12 residues. Deletions cut 6 bases from V and 4 bases from J, with 10 bases between. Germline CDR1 and CDR2: MDHEN and SYDVKM. The CDR3 loop is CASSLTAYEQYF. In nucleotides, the CDR3 is TGTGCCAGCAGCCTTACTGCATACGAGCAGTACTTC.

This chain links TRBV5-1 with TRBJ2-7; perhaps TRBD2 as D (6 bases). V was clipped by 2 bases and J by 7 bases, with 16 bases between them. The CDR3 totals 14 residues. CDR1 is SGHRS and CDR2 is YFSETQ in the germline V gene. The DNA of the CDR3 is TGCGCCAGCAGCTTTGCCGGAGGGGTTGAAGAGCAGTACTTC. Its protein product is CASSFAGGVEEQYF.

In nucleotides, the CDR3 is TGTGCCAGCACGAGAGCCCCCGATAATGAAAAACTGTTTTTT. Translating it yields CASTRAPDNEKLFF. The chain couples TRBV7-6 to TRBJ1-4; D is unresolved. V lost 7 bases and J lost 4, with 13 bases in between. The germline V gene has CDR1 SGHVS and CDR2 FNYEAQ. This CDR3 has 14 amino acids. Full variable domain (rest looked up from reference TRBV7-6 and TRBJ1-4): GAGVSQSPRYKVTKRGQDVALRCDPISGHVSLYWYRQALGQGPEFLTYFNYEAQQDKSGLPNDRFSAERPEGSISTLTIQRTEQRDSAMYRCASTRAPDNEKLFFGSGTQLSVL.

Here the CDR3 reads CASATDRGNYGYTF. The CDR3 DNA is TGTGCCAGTGCCACCGATCGGGGGAACTATGGCTACACCTTC. The chain couples TRBV19 to TRBJ1-2; perhaps TRBD1 as D (5 bases). Germline V gene lookup returns CDR1 LNHDA and CDR2 SQIVND (reference sequence). Between the trimmed V and J ends, which lost 8 bases and 2 bases, there was a span of 15 bases. The CDR3 consists of 14 residues.

This clone was counted a few times. V gene TRBV5-1 combines with J gene TRBJ2-3; D remains ambiguous. In germline, CDR1 is SGHRS, CDR2 YFSETQ. The germline V and J ends were trimmed by 4 bases and 10 bases, with 10 bases remaining between them. This CDR3 is 11 amino acids long. CDR3 in amino acids: CASSHDEAQYF. CDR3 sequence (DNA): TGCGCCAGCAGCCACGACGAGGCGCAGTATTTT. Using reference TRBV5-1 and TRBJ2-3 for the parts outside the CDR3, the full variable domain is KAGVTQTPRYLIKTRGQQVTLSCSPISGHRSVSWYQQTPGQGLQFLFEYFSETQRNKGNFPGRFSGRQFSNSRSEMNVSTLELGDSALYLCASSHDEAQYFGPGTRLTVL.